The 5 T cell receptor beta chains given below trace back to one sample, sequenced in a study of T cell responses to AZD1222 COVID-19 vaccine. Only in-frame clones appear in the TCRdb table, and some are missing; sequencing was by immunoSEQ multiplex PCR. The table records some 200,000 clones, approximately 95% of them present only once. The sequences come from peripheral blood, collected 28 days after the second AZD1222 dose. The receptors derive from an adult who received the AZD1222 COVID-19 vaccine.

The chain combines TRBV19 with TRBJ1-3, with D possibly being TRBD1 (6 bases). V was clipped by 7 bases and J by 0 bases, with 10 bases between them. CDR3 size: 14 residues. The germline CDR1 and CDR2 sequences are LNHDA and SQIVND (reference sequence). The CDR3 loop is CASNPDSSGNTIYF. CDR3 nucleotide sequence: TGTGCCAGTAATCCGGACAGCTCTGGAAACACCATATATTTT.

V is TRBV6-1 and J is TRBJ1-5; no clear D. This CDR3 comprises 15 residues. Deletions cut 0 bases from V and 1 base from J, with 7 bases between. CDR1 MNHNS and CDR2 SASEGT come from the germline V gene. As DNA, the CDR3 is TGTGCCAGCAGTGAAGCATCCGGCAGCAATCAGCCCCAGCATTTT. As protein: CASSEASGSNQPQHF.

The chain couples TRBV5-5 to TRBJ2-7; D is possibly TRBD1 or TRBD2 (5 bases each). This CDR3 has 16 amino acids. Germline CDR1 is SGHKS and CDR2 is YYEKEE (reference sequence). The ends were cut back, 3 bases at V and 1 base at J, with 17 bases in the middle. As DNA, the CDR3 is TGTGCCAGCAGCTCGGGACCGTTATTTGGATCCTACGAGCAGTACTTC. Its translation: CASSSGPLFGSYEQYF.

The V gene is TRBV11-1, the J gene TRBJ1-2; 9 positions agree with TRBD1. Per germline, CDR1 SGHAT and CDR2 FQDESV (reference sequence). Trimming took 5 bases from V and 8 from J; bases not matched to a gene: 12. This CDR3 is 15 amino acids long. The CDR3 nucleotides read TGTGCCAGCAGCCCTCGGGACAGGGCCAAGCTGGGCTACACCTTC. It codes for CASSPRDRAKLGYTF.

This clone was counted between two and nine times. The chain combines TRBV4-3 with TRBJ1-1, with 8 nucleotides matching TRBD1. CDR1 LGHNA and CDR2 YSLEER come from the germline V gene. This CDR3 is 18 amino acids long. The J segment lost 1 base and the V segment lost 0 bases, leaving 10 bases of the junction unmatched. The CDR3 region is CASSQDLSGTGRNTEAFF. In DNA form, the CDR3 reads TGCGCCAGCAGCCAAGATCTTTCGGGGACAGGACGGAACACTGAAGCTTTCTTT.